The 2 T cell receptor beta chains below all came from one sample that was sequenced in a study of cytomegalovirus exposure and HLA in healthy donors. This PCR relied on a set of 60 Vbeta primers and 13 Jbeta primers. TCRdb's copy holds only in-frame clones and misses some; the assay was immunoSEQ multiplex PCR. The sample lists some 120,000 clones; around two thirds were seen once. The specimen sequenced was PBMCs. Receptor source: a woman aged 40 to 50 in good health and CMV-seropositive.

The chain is built from TRBV13 and TRBJ2-5, with TRBD1 matching over 8 bases. The CDR3 has 16 residues. Losses at the gene ends were 0 bases for V and 1 base for J; bases not matched to a gene: 4. Per the germline V gene, CDR1 is PRHDT and CDR2 is FYEKMQ (reference sequence). This CDR3 is CASSLGSTGGQETQYF. DNA of the CDR3: TGTGCCAGCAGCTTAGGTTCTACAGGGGGCCAAGAGACCCAGTACTTC.

This sequence joins TRBV11-2 and TRBJ2-5; maybe TRBD2 (5 bases). CDR1 and CDR2 from the germline V gene are SGHAT and FQNNGV. The CDR3 covers 11 residues. The V and J ends lost 1 base and 11 bases respectively, with 8 bases between them. The CDR3 region is CASSLVRDQYF. In DNA form, the CDR3 reads TGTGCCAGCAGCTTAGTACGGGATCAGTACTTC.